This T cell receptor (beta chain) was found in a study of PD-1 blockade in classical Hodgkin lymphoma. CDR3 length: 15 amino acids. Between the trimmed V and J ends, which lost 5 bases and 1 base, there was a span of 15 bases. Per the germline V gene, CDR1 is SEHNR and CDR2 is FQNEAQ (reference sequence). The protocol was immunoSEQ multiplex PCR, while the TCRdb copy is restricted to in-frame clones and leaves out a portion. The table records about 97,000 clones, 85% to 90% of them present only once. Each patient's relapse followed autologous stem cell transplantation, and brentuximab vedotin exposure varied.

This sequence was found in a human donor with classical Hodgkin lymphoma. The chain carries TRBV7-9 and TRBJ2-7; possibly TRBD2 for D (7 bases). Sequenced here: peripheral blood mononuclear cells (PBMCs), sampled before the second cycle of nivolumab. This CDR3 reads CASSPAGGLSYEQYF. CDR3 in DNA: TGTGCCAGCAGCCCTGCCGGGGGGCTTTCCTACGAGCAGTACTTC.